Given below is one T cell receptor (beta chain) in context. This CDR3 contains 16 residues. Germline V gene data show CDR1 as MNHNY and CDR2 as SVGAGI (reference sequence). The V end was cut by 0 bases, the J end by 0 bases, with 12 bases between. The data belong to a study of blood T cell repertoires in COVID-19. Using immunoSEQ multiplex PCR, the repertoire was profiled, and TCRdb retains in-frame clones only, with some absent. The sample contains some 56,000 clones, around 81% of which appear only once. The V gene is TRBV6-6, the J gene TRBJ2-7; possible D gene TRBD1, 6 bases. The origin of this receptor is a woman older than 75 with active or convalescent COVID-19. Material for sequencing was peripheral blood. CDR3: CASSYSTGTLSYEQYF. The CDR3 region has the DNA TGTGCCAGCAGTTACTCAACGGGGACACTCTCCTACGAGCAGTACTTC.